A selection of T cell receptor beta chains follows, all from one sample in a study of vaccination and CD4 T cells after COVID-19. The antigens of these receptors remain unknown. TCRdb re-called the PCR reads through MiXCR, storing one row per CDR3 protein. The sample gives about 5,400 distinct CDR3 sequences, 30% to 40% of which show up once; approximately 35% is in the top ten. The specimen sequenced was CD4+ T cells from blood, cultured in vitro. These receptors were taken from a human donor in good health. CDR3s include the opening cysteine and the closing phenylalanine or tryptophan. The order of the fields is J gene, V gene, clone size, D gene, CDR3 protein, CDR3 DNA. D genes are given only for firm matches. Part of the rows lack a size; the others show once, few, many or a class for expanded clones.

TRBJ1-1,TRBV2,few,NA,CASIADRRGDTEAFF,TGTGCCAGCATCGCGGACAGACGAGGTGACACTGAAGCTTTCTTT
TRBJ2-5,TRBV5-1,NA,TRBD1,CASSGQGRETQYF,TGCGCCAGCTCGGGACAGGGGAGGGAGACCCAGTACTTC
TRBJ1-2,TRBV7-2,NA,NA,CASTKSVLGNYGYTF,TGTGCCAGCACCAAAAGTGTGCTCGGGAACTATGGCTACACCTTC
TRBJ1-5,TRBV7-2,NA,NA,CASSLIGGGTQNQPQHF,TGTGCCAGCAGCTTAATTGGCGGCGGGACGCAAAATCAGCCCCAGCATTTT
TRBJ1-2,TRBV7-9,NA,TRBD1,CASSLAGTDNYGYTF,TGTGCCAGCAGCTTAGCGGGGACAGACAACTATGGCTACACCTTC
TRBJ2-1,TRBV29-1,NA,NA,CSGKRTYNEQFF,TGCAGCGGTAAAAGGACCTACAATGAGCAGTTCTTC
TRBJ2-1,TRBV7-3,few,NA,CASSREVGEQFF,TGTGCCAGCAGTCGAGAGGTGGGTGAGCAGTTCTTC
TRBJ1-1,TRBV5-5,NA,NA,CASSLDSSPEAFF,TGTGCCAGCAGCCTTGACAGTTCGCCTGAAGCTTTCTTT
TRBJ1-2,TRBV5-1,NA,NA,CASSLEGHDGYTF,TGCGCCAGCAGCTTGGAAGGACACGATGGCTACACCTTC
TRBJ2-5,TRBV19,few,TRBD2,CASSIGLAGGAFGETQYF,TGTGCCAGTAGTATCGGACTAGCGGGGGGTGCGTTTGGAGAGACCCAGTACTTC
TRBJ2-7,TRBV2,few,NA,CASRPWSPGEQYF,TGTGCCAGCAGACCTTGGTCCCCCGGCGAGCAGTACTTC
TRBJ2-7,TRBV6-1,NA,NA,CASRLPTSPHEQYF,TGTGCCAGCAGACTTCCGACCAGCCCCCACGAGCAGTACTTC
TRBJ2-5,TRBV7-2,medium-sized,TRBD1,CASSLTTGVETQYF,TGTGCCAGCAGTCTTACGACAGGGGTTGAGACCCAGTACTTC
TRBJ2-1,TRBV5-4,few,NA,CASSLLLNEQFF,TGTGCCAGCAGCTTACTTTTGAATGAGCAGTTCTTC
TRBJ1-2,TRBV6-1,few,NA,CASRSSGGYTF,TGTGCCAGCCGGAGCTCTGGTGGCTACACCTTC
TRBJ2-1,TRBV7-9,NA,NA,CAMGGLANGQFF,TGTGCCATGGGGGGCCTAGCCAATGGGCAGTTCTTC
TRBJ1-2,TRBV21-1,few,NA,CASTKGRGQNYGYTF,TGTGCCAGCACTAAAGGGAGGGGGCAAAACTATGGCTACACCTTC
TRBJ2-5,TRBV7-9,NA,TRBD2,CASSLLLGLEQETQYF,TGTGCCAGCAGCTTACTTCTAGGACTAGAACAAGAGACCCAGTACTTC
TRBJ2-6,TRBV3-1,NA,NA,CASSNGGGGANVLTF,TGTGCCAGCAGTAACGGTGGTGGTGGGGCCAACGTCCTGACTTTC
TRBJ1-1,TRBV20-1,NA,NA,CSARTWQGMNTEAFF,TGCAGTGCTAGAACATGGCAGGGGATGAACACTGAAGCTTTCTTT
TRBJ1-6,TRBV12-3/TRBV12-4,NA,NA,CASRLSGSYNSPLHF,TGTGCCAGCAGGTTATCCGGATCCTATAATTCACCCCTCCACTTT
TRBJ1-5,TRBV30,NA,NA,CAWSLVGAPQHF,TGTGCCTGGAGTTTGGTCGGCGCCCCCCAGCATTTT
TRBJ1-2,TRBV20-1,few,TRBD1,CSAREGGDGYTF,TGCAGTGCTAGAGAAGGGGGCGATGGCTACACCTTC
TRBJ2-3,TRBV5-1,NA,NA,CASSLETGLSTDTQYF,TGCGCCAGCAGCTTGGAGACAGGCCTAAGCACAGATACGCAGTATTTT
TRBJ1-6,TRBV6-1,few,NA,CASSRPGSPLHF,TGTGCCAGTAGTCGGCCGGGTTCACCCCTCCACTTT
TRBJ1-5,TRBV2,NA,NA,CATPSRSNQPQHF,TGTGCCACCCCGAGTCGGAGCAATCAGCCCCAGCATTTT
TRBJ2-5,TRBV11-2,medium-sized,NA,CASSYAGQLDTQYF,TGTGCCAGCAGCTACGCCGGCCAGCTAGACACCCAGTACTTC
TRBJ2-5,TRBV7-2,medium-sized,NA,CASSLVGQLETQYF,TGTGCCAGCAGCTTAGTAGGGCAGTTAGAGACCCAGTACTTC
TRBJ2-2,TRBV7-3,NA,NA,CASTVPPGELFF,TGTGCCAGCACCGTTCCCCCCGGGGAGCTGTTTTTT
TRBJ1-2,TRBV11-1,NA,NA,CASSQGRNNYGYTF,TGTGCCAGCAGCCAAGGACGGAATAACTATGGCTACACCTTC
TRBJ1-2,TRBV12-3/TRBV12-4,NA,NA,CASSSAGGYGYTF,TGTGCCAGCAGTTCCGCCGGGGGCTATGGCTACACCTTC
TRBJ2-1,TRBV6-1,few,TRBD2,CASSEISGGFNEQFF,TGTGCCAGCAGTGAGATTAGCGGGGGCTTCAATGAGCAGTTCTTC
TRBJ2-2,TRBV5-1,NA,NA,CASSSGPYTGELFF,TGCGCCAGCAGCTCCGGGCCATACACCGGGGAGCTGTTTTTT
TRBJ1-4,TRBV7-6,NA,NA,CASNREGPNEKLFF,TGTGCCAGCAACCGAGAGGGGCCTAATGAAAAACTGTTTTTT
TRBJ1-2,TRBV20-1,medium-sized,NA,CSGRGDNNNYGYTF,TGCAGTGGTAGGGGGGATAATAATAACTATGGCTACACCTTC
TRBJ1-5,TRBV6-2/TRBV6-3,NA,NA,CASSYFGGGVSQPQHF,TGTGCCAGCAGTTACTTCGGGGGGGGCGTCAGTCAGCCCCAGCATTTT
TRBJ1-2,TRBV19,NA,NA,CASSPSNLGRNGYTF,TGTGCCAGTAGTCCCAGCAACCTAGGACGAAATGGCTACACCTTC
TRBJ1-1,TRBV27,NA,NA,CASASGGTITEAFF,TGTGCCAGCGCCTCGGGCGGGACTATTACTGAAGCTTTCTTT
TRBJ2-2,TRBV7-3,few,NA,CASSLAWDGELFF,TGTGCCAGCAGCTTAGCGTGGGACGGGGAGCTGTTTTTT
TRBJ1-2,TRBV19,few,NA,CASSIGQPYGYTF,TGTGCCAGTAGTATAGGACAGCCGTATGGCTACACCTTC
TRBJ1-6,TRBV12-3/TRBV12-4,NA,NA,CASSPDGYGSPLHF,TGTGCCAGCAGTCCCGACGGGTATGGTTCACCCCTCCACTTT
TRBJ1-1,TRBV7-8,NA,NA,CASSTWTENTEAFF,TGTGCCAGCAGCACATGGACAGAGAACACTGAAGCTTTCTTT